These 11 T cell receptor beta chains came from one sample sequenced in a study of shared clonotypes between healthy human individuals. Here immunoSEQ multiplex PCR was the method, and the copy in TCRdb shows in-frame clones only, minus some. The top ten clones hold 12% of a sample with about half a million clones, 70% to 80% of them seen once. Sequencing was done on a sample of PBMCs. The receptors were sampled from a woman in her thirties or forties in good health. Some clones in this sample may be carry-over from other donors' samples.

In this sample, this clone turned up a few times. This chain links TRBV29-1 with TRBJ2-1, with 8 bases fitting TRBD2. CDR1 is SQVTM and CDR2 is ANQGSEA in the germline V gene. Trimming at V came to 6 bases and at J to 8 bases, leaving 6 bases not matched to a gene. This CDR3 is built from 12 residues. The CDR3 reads CSVPGGGHEQFF. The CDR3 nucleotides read TGCAGCGTGCCCGGGGGGGGCCATGAGCAGTTCTTC.

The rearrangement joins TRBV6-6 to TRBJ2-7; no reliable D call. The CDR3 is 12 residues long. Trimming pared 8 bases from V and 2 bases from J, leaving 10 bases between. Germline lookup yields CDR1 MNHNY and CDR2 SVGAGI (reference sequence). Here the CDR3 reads CASYDFAYEQYF. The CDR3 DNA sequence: TGTGCCAGCTACGACTTTGCCTACGAGCAGTACTTC.

DNA of the CDR3: TGTGCCAGCGGGGCTAACAGGGGGGAGAATCAGCCCCAGCATTTT. Its protein product is CASGANRGENQPQHF. The chain recombines TRBV2 with TRBJ1-5, with 8 nucleotides matching TRBD1. The junction had 10 bases not matched to a gene; V was cut back by 8 bases and J by 4 bases. The germline V gene has CDR1 SNHLY and CDR2 FYNNEI. The CDR3 spans 15 residues.

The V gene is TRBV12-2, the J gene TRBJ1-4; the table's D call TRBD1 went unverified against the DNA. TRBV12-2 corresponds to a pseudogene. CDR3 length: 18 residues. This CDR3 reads CASRLIGQGKGTNEKLFF. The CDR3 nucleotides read TGTGCAAGTCGCTTAATTGGACAGGGAAAGGGTACTAATGAAAAACTGTTTTTT.

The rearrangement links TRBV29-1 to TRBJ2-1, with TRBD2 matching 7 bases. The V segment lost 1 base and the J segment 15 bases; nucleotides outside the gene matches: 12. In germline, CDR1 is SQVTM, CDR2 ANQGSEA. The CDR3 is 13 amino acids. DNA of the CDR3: TGCAGCGTTGAAGGGACTAGTTTCGCCTACCGGTTCTTC. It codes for CSVEGTSFAYRFF.

The CDR3 DNA sequence: TGTGCCAGTAGTATCGGGGCCGGAGGGGAAAAACTGTTTTTT. Its protein is CASSIGAGGEKLFF. The chain carries TRBV19 and TRBJ1-4; D perhaps matches TRBD1 (5 bases). The ends were cut back, 3 bases at V and 8 bases at J, with 13 bases in the middle. The CDR3 runs to 14 residues. CDR1 and CDR2 (germline): LNHDA, SQIVND (reference sequence).

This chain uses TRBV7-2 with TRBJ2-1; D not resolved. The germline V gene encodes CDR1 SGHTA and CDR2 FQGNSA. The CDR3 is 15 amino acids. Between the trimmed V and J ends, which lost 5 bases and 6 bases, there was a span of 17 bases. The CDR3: CASSVAGSYTNEQFF. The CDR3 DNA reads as TGTGCCAGCAGCGTGGCCGGGTCTTACACCAATGAGCAGTTCTTC.

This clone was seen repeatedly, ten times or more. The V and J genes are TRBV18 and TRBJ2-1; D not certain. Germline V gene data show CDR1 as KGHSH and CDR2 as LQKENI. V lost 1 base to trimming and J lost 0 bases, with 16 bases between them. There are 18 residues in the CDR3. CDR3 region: CASSPLSPAQSSYNEQFF. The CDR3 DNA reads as TGTGCCAGCTCACCACTCTCCCCGGCACAAAGCTCCTACAATGAGCAGTTCTTC.

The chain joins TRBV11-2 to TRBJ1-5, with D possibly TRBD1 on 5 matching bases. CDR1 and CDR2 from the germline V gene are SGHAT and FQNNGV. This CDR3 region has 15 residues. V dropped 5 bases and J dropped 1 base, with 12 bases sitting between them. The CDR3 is CASSPRGGSNQPQHF. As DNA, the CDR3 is TGTGCCAGCAGCCCCCGTGGGGGGAGCAATCAGCCCCAGCATTTT.

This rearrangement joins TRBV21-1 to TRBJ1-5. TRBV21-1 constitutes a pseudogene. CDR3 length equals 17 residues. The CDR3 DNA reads TGTGCCAGCAGCAAAGCCCAGGGACTCTATAGCAATCAGCCCCAGCATTTT. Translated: CASSKAQGLYSNQPQHF.

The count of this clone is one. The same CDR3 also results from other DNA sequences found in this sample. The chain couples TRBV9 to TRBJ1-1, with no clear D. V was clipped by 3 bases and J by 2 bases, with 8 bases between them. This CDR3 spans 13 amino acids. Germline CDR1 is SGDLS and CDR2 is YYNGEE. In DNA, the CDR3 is TGTGCCAGCAGCGGCCAGATTAACACTGAAGCTTTCTTT. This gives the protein CASSGQINTEAFF.